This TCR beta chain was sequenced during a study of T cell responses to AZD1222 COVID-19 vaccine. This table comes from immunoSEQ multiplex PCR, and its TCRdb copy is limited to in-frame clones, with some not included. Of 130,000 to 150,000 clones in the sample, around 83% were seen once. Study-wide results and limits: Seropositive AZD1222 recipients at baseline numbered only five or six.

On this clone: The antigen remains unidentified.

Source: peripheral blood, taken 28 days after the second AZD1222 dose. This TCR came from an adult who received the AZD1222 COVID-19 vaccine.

This CDR3 is CASSTGFPTETQYF. CDR3 nucleotides: TGTGCCAGCAGTACAGGGTTTCCCACAGAGACCCAGTACTTC. The gene calls are TRBV28 and TRBJ2-5; weak D call: TRBD1 (6 bases). The V and J ends lost 5 bases and 4 bases respectively, with 14 bases between them. The V gene's germline CDR1 is MDHEN and CDR2 SYDVKM. The CDR3 contains 14 residues.